These 18 T cell receptor beta chains share one sample of origin, sequenced in a study of cytomegalovirus exposure and HLA in healthy donors. The PCR made use of 60 Vbeta and 13 Jbeta primers. Assay used: immunoSEQ multiplex PCR; TCRdb lists only in-frame clones, some missing. Here the sample spans some 100,000 clones, 60% to 80% being singletons. The sequencing input was PBMCs. The receptors derive from a woman between 45 and 65 years old in good health and CMV-seropositive.

This chain links TRBV5-1 with TRBJ1-1; tentatively, D is TRBD1 (6 bases). Germline V gene lookup returns CDR1 SGHRS and CDR2 YFSETQ. V lost 3 bases to trimming and J lost 1 base, with 7 bases between them. The CDR3 runs to 13 residues. CDR3 in DNA: TGCGCCAGCAGCTGGGGACAGAACACTGAAGCTTTCTTT. Encoded protein: CASSWGQNTEAFF.

The chain joins TRBV28 to TRBJ2-7; D possibly corresponds to TRBD1 (6 bases). Germline V gene data show CDR1 as MDHEN and CDR2 as SYDVKM. Trimming stripped 5 bases from V and 3 bases from J, with 14 bases between. The CDR3 consists of 14 residues. The chain's CDR3 is CASSTYRASYEQYF. The CDR3, as DNA: TGTGCCAGCAGTACCTACAGGGCCAGCTACGAGCAGTACTTC.

The rearrangement joins TRBV19 to TRBJ2-5; 10 bases agree with TRBD2. TRBJ2-7 explains the end of the DNA better; the J call may be wrong. There are 15 residues in the CDR3. Germline-derived CDR1 and CDR2 are LNHDA and SQIVND (reference sequence). In DNA, the CDR3 is TGTGCCAGTAGTAGAGGACTAGCGGAAACCTACGAGCAGTACTTC. Its translation is CASSRGLAETYEQYF.

This sequence joins TRBV27 and TRBJ2-5; a possible D gene is TRBD1 (5 bases). Trimming took 0 bases from V and 0 from J, leaving 26 bases between them. The CDR3 covers 21 residues. Germline CDR1 is MNHEY and CDR2 is SMNVEV (reference sequence). CDR3 loop: CASSLSRPLKAGIAYQETQYF. CDR3 DNA: TGTGCCAGCAGTTTATCGAGGCCGTTAAAGGCAGGGATCGCTTACCAAGAGACCCAGTACTTC.

This clone is medium-sized by share. The CDR3 bases are TGCGCCAGCAGCCAAGCGCCGGGATCTGGAAACACCATATATTTT. It translates to CASSQAPGSGNTIYF. The chain is built from TRBV4-1 and TRBJ1-3, with D hard to call. The CDR3 extends over 15 amino acids. The germline V gene has CDR1 MGHRA and CDR2 YSYEKL. Trimming left V 1 base short and J 1 base short, with 8 bases between.

The gene calls are TRBV29-1 and TRBJ2-1, with 13 positions matching TRBD2. V lost 6 bases, J lost 14 bases, and 4 bases stayed unmatched. The CDR3 is 11 amino acids. Per germline, CDR1 SQVTM and CDR2 ANQGSEA. CDR3 sequence reads: CSVLLAGGEFF. The CDR3 DNA reads as TGCAGCGTCTTACTAGCGGGAGGGGAGTTCTTC.

This rearrangement joins TRBV7-3 to TRBJ2-3; TRBD1 is a possible D gene (6 bases). CDR1 is SGHTA, CDR2 FQGTGA, per germline. Trimming took 4 bases from V and 0 from J, leaving 14 bases between them. The CDR3 spans 16 residues. CDR3 bases: TGTGCCAGCAGCTCGCAGCCTCAGGGGAGCACAGATACGCAGTATTTT. Translated: CASSSQPQGSTDTQYF.

The rearrangement links TRBV19 to TRBJ1-5, with D tentatively TRBD1 (5 bases). Deletions cut 1 base from V and 0 bases from J, with 10 bases between. The V gene's germline CDR1 is LNHDA and CDR2 SQIVND (reference sequence). The CDR3 is 16 amino acids. DNA for the CDR3: TGTGCCAGTAGTATAGCCGCCGGGGGTAGCAATCAGCCCCAGCATTTT. This encodes CASSIAAGGSNQPQHF. The full variable domain, its missing parts supplied by reference TRBV19 and TRBJ1-5, is DGGITQSPKYLFRKEGQNVTLSCEQNLNHDAMYWYRQDPGQGLRLIYYSQIVNDFQKGDIAEGYSVSREKKESFPLTVTSAQKNPTAFYLCASSIAAGGSNQPQHFGDGTRLSIL.

The V call is TRBV7-6, the J call TRBJ2-7, with no clear D. V lost 4 bases, J lost 4 bases, and 11 bases lay in between. Germline V gives CDR1 SGHVS, CDR2 FNYEAQ. The CDR3 is 13 amino acids. CDR3 region: CASSSGTDYEQYF. The CDR3 DNA follows: TGTGCCAGCAGCTCAGGCACAGATTACGAGCAGTACTTC.

The J gene is TRBJ2-1, the V gene TRBV9; 8 nucleotides agree with TRBD2. The CDR3 runs 17 residues. Germline values: CDR1 SGDLS, CDR2 YYNGEE. V lost 4 bases, J lost 7 bases, and 16 bases stayed unmatched. CDR3: CASSTSGREDNTNEQFF. The CDR3 nucleotides are TGTGCCAGCAGCACCTCAGGGCGGGAGGATAATACGAATGAGCAGTTCTTC. Variable domain in full (rest from reference TRBV9 and TRBJ2-1): DSGVTQTPKHLITATGQRVTLRCSPRSGDLSVYWYQQSLDQGLQFLIQYYNGEERAKGNILERFSAQQFPDLHSELNLSSLELGDSALYFCASSTSGREDNTNEQFFGPGTRLTVL.

This sequence joins TRBV27 and TRBJ2-1; 11 bases match TRBD2. Germline-derived CDR1 and CDR2 are MNHEY and SMNVEV (reference sequence). This CDR3 is built from 14 residues. Trimming removed 5 bases from V and 8 bases from J; junction bases left unmatched: 5. The DNA of the CDR3 is TGTGCCAGCAGTCTGCTAGCGGGAGGCTATGAGCAGTTCTTC. It encodes CASSLLAGGYEQFF.

The chain combines TRBV6-5 with TRBJ1-1; possible D gene TRBD1, 6 bases. CDR3 length: 16 amino acids. V was cut by 2 bases and J by 0 bases, with 13 bases left in between. CDR1 is MNHEY, CDR2 SVGAGI, per germline. The CDR3 DNA is TGTGCCAGCAGTTACAGGACAGCTGGGCTGAACACTGAAGCTTTCTTT. As protein: CASSYRTAGLNTEAFF.

V is TRBV7-8 and J is TRBJ2-3; maybe TRBD2 (5 bases). The germline V and J ends were trimmed by 2 bases and 6 bases, with 21 bases remaining between them. Germline CDR1 SGHVS, CDR2 FQNEAQ. The CDR3 runs 17 residues. For the CDR3, the DNA is TGTGCCAGCAGCTTAAGCCTGATTAGCGTGCGGGCGGATACGCAGTATTTT. This gives the protein CASSLSLISVRADTQYF.

This chain links TRBV30 with TRBJ2-7, with TRBD2 identical over 7 bases. CDR3 length equals 12 residues. Trimming removed 6 bases from V and 0 bases from J; junction bases left unmatched: 2. CDR1 is GTSNPN, CDR2 SVGIG, per germline (reference sequence). This CDR3 is CACTGGSYEQYF. CDR3 bases: TGTGCCTGCACGGGAGGCTCCTACGAGCAGTACTTC.

This chain joins TRBV28 and TRBJ1-2, with D tentatively TRBD1 (5 bases). There are 15 residues in the CDR3. Trimming removed 5 bases at V and 5 bases at J, with 18 bases between. The V gene's germline CDR1 is MDHEN and CDR2 SYDVKM. CDR3 sequence reads: CASSPSRGTGYGYTF. CDR3 nucleotide sequence: TGTGCCAGCAGTCCCTCCCGGGGGACTGGGTATGGCTACACCTTC.

In this sample, this clone turned up once. The rearrangement joins TRBV27 to TRBJ1-4, with D perhaps matching TRBD1 (5 bases). V lost 5 bases and J 14 bases, leaving 24 bases between the germline ends. This CDR3 contains 15 residues. Germline CDR1 is MNHEY and CDR2 is SMNVEV (reference sequence). CDR3 amino acids: CASSGGGLKGSRLFF. The CDR3 DNA reads TGTGCCAGCAGTGGGGGAGGGCTGAAAGGATCAAGGCTGTTTTTT.

This clone was seen a few times. The chain employs TRBV11-2 and TRBJ1-6, with D tentatively TRBD1 (6 bases). The CDR3 runs 14 residues. Trimming shortened V by 4 bases and J by 10 bases, and 14 bases separated the two germline ends. The germline CDR1 and CDR2 sequences are SGHAT and FQNNGV. CDR3 DNA sequence: TGTGCCAGCAGCTCGCGGGGGGCGGACTCACCCCTCCACTTT. Its protein product is CASSSRGADSPLHF.

The CDR3 DNA follows: TGCGCCAGCAGCTTGGGGCGACAGAACACTGAAGCTTTCTTT. This gives the protein CASSLGRQNTEAFF. V gene TRBV5-1 combines with J gene TRBJ1-1; D unclear. Trimming left V 0 bases short and J 1 base short, with 7 bases between. Germline CDR1 is SGHRS and CDR2 is YFSETQ. The CDR3 has 14 residues.